The 18 T cell receptor beta chains below all came from one sample that was sequenced in a study of blood T cell repertoires in COVID-19. Produced via immunoSEQ multiplex PCR; TCRdb's table is partial and in-frame only. The sample lists 150,000 or so clones, 80% to 90% seen once, with about 6% in the top ten. Sequencing was performed on peripheral blood. The receptors were sampled from a man older than 75 with acute or convalescent COVID-19.

This chain links TRBV18 with TRBJ1-4; TRBD1 aligns across 7 bases. V was pared by 2 bases and J by 3 bases, with 6 bases of the junction left unmatched. Germline V CDR1 and CDR2: KGHSH, LQKENI. CDR3 length equals 16 residues. The CDR3 loop is CASSPSKGTANEKLFF. DNA of the CDR3: TGTGCCAGCTCACCAAGTAAGGGGACAGCTAATGAAAAACTGTTTTTT. Variable domain in full (rest from reference TRBV18 and TRBJ1-4): NAGVMQNPRHLVRRRGQEARLRCSPMKGHSHVYWYRQLPEEGLKFMVYLQKENIIDESGMPKERFSAEFPKEGPSILRIQQVVRGDSAAYFCASSPSKGTANEKLFFGSGTQLSVL.

The CDR3 reads CASSSQGATTEAFF. CDR3 sequence (DNA): TGTGCCAGCAGCTCCCAGGGCGCTACCACTGAAGCTTTCTTT. The chain links TRBV11-2 to TRBJ1-1, with D possibly being TRBD1 (5 bases). The germline CDR1 and CDR2 sequences are SGHAT and FQNNGV. The CDR3 covers 14 residues. V lost 4 bases, J lost 4 bases, and 13 bases lay in between.

The gene calls are TRBV6-1 and TRBJ1-4; D is unresolved. Deletions cut 3 bases from V and 4 bases from J, with 12 bases between. CDR3 length: 15 amino acids. Germline values: CDR1 MNHNS, CDR2 SASEGT. DNA for the CDR3: TGTGCCAGCAGTGACGGGTCTCACTTTAATGAAAAACTGTTTTTT. Amino acid sequence: CASSDGSHFNEKLFF.

This clone showed up just once. The rearrangement links TRBV6-6 to TRBJ1-2; 8 bases map to TRBD1. Germline CDR1 MNHNY, CDR2 SVGAGI (reference sequence). The trim removed 5 bases at V and 2 bases at J, leaving 13 bases unmatched. The CDR3 sequence is 17 residues long. CDR3 in amino acids: CASSPTGRRTGNYGYTF. The CDR3 DNA is TGTGCCAGCAGTCCAACTGGTCGAAGGACAGGGAACTATGGCTACACCTTC.

The rearrangement links TRBV2 to TRBJ2-3; D remains ambiguous. Germline V gives CDR1 SNHLY, CDR2 FYNNEI. V was trimmed by 7 bases and J by 2 bases, leaving 7 bases between them. The CDR3 covers 12 residues. CDR3 amino acids: CASMTLTDTQYF. CDR3 in DNA: TGTGCCAGCATGACTCTCACAGATACGCAGTATTTT.

In DNA, the CDR3 is TGTGCCAGCAGCCAAATTACGACAGGGGGCGTCTGGAATTCACCCCTCCACTTT. It encodes CASSQITTGGVWNSPLHF. The V gene is TRBV5-6, the J gene TRBJ1-6; TRBD1 aligns across 10 bases. The V gene end was trimmed by 4 bases and the J gene end by 7 bases; junction bases not matched to a gene: 14. The CDR3 covers 18 residues. CDR1 and CDR2 (germline): SGHDT, YYEEEE.

This chain uses TRBV29-1 with TRBJ1-4, with 9 nucleotides matching TRBD1. V gave up 6 bases and J gave up 7 bases; unmatched junction bases: 9. CDR1 and CDR2 (germline): SQVTM, ANQGSEA. The CDR3 totals 14 residues. CDR3 region: CSVGGTGFREKLFF. CDR3 nucleotide sequence: TGCAGCGTGGGGGGGACAGGGTTTCGTGAAAAACTGTTTTTT. Supplemented by reference TRBV29-1 and TRBJ1-4, the full variable domain reads SAVISQKPSRDICQRGTSLTIQCQVDSQVTMMFWYRQQPGQSLTLIATANQGSEATYESGFVIDKFPISRPNLTFSTLTVSNMSPEDSSIYLCSVGGTGFREKLFFGSGTQLSVL.

The V and J genes are TRBV5-6 and TRBJ2-3, with unresolved D. The CDR3 contains 13 residues. Trimming left V 4 bases short and J 6 bases short, with 12 bases between. Germline V gene data show CDR1 as SGHDT and CDR2 as YYEEEE. CDR3: CASSRIPRDTQYF. The CDR3 DNA is TGTGCCAGCAGCCGCATCCCTCGGGATACGCAGTATTTT.

The chain combines TRBV7-2 with TRBJ2-7, with D hard to call. With 7 bases removed from V and 2 bases from J, the gap between germline ends came to 15 bases. The CDR3 runs 14 residues. CDR1 is SGHTA and CDR2 is FQGNSA in the germline V gene. The CDR3 nucleotides read TGTGCCAGCACCCAATCCGCAGGAACCTACGAGCAGTACTTC. Translation gives CASTQSAGTYEQYF.

The chain uses TRBV30 and TRBJ1-2, with 7 bases identical to TRBD1. Per germline, CDR1 GTSNPN and CDR2 SVGIG (reference sequence). Losses at the gene ends were 4 bases for V and 0 bases for J; bases not matched to a gene: 8. The CDR3 has 15 amino acids. The CDR3 reads CAWTPSGGSNYGYTF. CDR3 DNA: TGTGCCTGGACCCCCTCAGGGGGATCTAACTATGGCTACACCTTC.

The V call is TRBV6-6, the J call TRBJ1-6; maybe TRBD1 (6 bases). The CDR3 extends over 14 amino acids. Between the trimmed V and J ends, which lost 6 bases and 11 bases, there was a span of 17 bases. Germline V CDR1 and CDR2: MNHNY, SVGAGI (reference sequence). The chain's CDR3 is CASSRITQGTPLHF. CDR3 coding DNA: TGTGCCAGCAGCCGCATTACACAGGGAACACCCCTCCACTTT.

This chain connects TRBV5-1 to TRBJ1-4; 10 bases fit TRBD1. This CDR3 is built from 15 residues. The germline gives CDR1 SGHRS, CDR2 YFSETQ. The J segment lost 7 bases and the V segment lost 4 bases, leaving 7 bases of the junction unmatched. This CDR3 reads CASSLSGTGAEKLFF. The CDR3 DNA follows: TGCGCCAGCAGCCTCTCCGGGACAGGGGCTGAAAAACTGTTTTTT.

This CDR3 reads CASRSGGALPGELFF. Here the CDR3 DNA reads TGTGCCAGTAGATCCGGGGGGGCTCTCCCCGGGGAGCTGTTTTTT. The chain employs TRBV19 and TRBJ2-2, with TRBD2 identical over 8 bases. V was pared by 6 bases and J by 6 bases, with 9 bases of the junction left unmatched. The CDR3 has 15 amino acids. From germline, CDR1 is LNHDA and CDR2 SQIVND (reference sequence).

V and J are TRBV5-3 and TRBJ2-7; D is possibly TRBD2 (6 bases). TRBV5-3 is an ORF for which the function is uncertain. The CDR3 spans 15 residues. The V gene lost 6 bases and the J gene lost 2 bases, with 18 bases spanning the gap. The CDR3 coding sequence is TGTGCCAGAAACGGCGGGGACCCAGCGACCTACGAGCAGTACTTC. Its protein product is CARNGGDPATYEQYF.

The V and J genes are TRBV13 and TRBJ2-7; D possibly corresponds to TRBD1 (6 bases). Looked up from germline, CDR1 is PRHDT and CDR2 is FYEKMQ (reference sequence). This CDR3 is built from 15 residues. V lost 2 bases and J 4 bases, leaving 15 bases between the germline ends. CDR3 DNA: TGTGCCAGCAGCTTAAATGGGGGCCTCTCGTACGAGCAGTACTTC. Its translation is CASSLNGGLSYEQYF.

This clone appeared a single time. The chain joins TRBV3-1 (or the pseudogene TRBV3-2) to TRBJ2-7; D is perhaps TRBD1 (6 bases). V lost 1 base and J 2 bases, leaving 12 bases between the germline ends. The germline V gene has CDR1 LGHDT and CDR2 YNNKEL (reference sequence). The CDR3 sequence is 15 residues long. In DNA form, the CDR3 reads TGTGCCAGCAGCCAAGCGGCAGGGGCCCCCTACGAGCAGTACTTC. This gives the protein CASSQAAGAPYEQYF.

V gene TRBV6-6 combines with J gene TRBJ2-7; 8 bases are shared with TRBD1. This CDR3 is 12 amino acids long. Trimming took 6 bases from V and 3 from J; bases not matched to a gene: 1. Germline assignment: CDR1 MNHNY and CDR2 SVGAGI (reference sequence). The CDR3 nucleotides read TGTGCCAGCAGGGACAGGGTCTACGAGCAGTACTTC. Amino acid sequence: CASRDRVYEQYF.

The chain carries TRBV5-1 and TRBJ1-4; D perhaps matches TRBD1 (5 bases). Germline-derived CDR1 and CDR2 are SGHRS and YFSETQ. The CDR3 is 14 amino acids. V lost 9 bases to trimming and J lost 0 bases, with 12 bases between them. CDR3 nucleotide sequence: TGCGCCACAAAGCAGGGCCCAACTAATGAAAAACTGTTTTTT. Protein sequence: CATKQGPTNEKLFF.